The TCR beta chain described here comes from a study of cytomegalovirus exposure and HLA in healthy donors. General study findings and limits: In an earlier analysis, most TCR beta V segments were productive about 90% or about 30% of the time.

PCR amplification relied on 60 Vbeta primers (plus 13 Jbeta primers). TCRdb's copy holds only in-frame clones and misses some; the assay was immunoSEQ multiplex PCR. The repertoire includes 150,000 to 200,000 clones, more than 70% of them detected once, and 2.5% to 3.5% sits in the top ten. In this sample, this clone turned up once. The target antigen is unknown. J was trimmed by 6 bases and V by 7 bases; bases with no gene match: 15. The CDR3 consists of 16 residues. CDR1 is SEHNR and CDR2 is FQNEAQ in the germline V gene (reference sequence). The origin of this receptor is a male donor in good health and CMV-seronegative. The chain links TRBV7-9 to TRBJ2-1; 7 nucleotides line up with TRBD2. Material: PBMCs. CDR3 sequence: CASTPPGTIKGNEQFF. CDR3 coding DNA: TGTGCCAGCACCCCTCCCGGGACTATTAAGGGCAATGAGCAGTTCTTC.